One sample yielded the 32 T cell receptor beta chains listed below, sequenced in a study of read filtering for tumor transcriptome and immune sequencing. The library was built from roughly 400 ng RNA with molecular barcoded adaptors for alpha/delta and beta/gamma chains. Using its own MiXCR run on the reads, TCRdb lists one record per CDR3 protein. The table has about 90,000 distinct CDR3 sequences, 9% to 15% seen once. The source material was a population of CD138-negative cells sorted from bone marrow. These receptors all come from a donor at least 40 years old with multiple myeloma.

The chain couples TRBV5-1 to TRBJ1-1, with 12 bases lining up with TRBD1. Germline values: CDR1 SGHRS, CDR2 YFSETQ. J was trimmed by 4 bases and V by 1 base; bases with no gene match: 5. CDR3 size: 16 residues. This CDR3 reads CASSLLPGQGATEAFF. The CDR3 DNA reads as TGCGCCAGCAGCTTGTTACCGGGACAGGGGGCCACTGAAGCTTTCTTT.

This clonotype was counted many times. This chain links TRBV30 with TRBJ2-1; 10 nucleotides agree with TRBD2. This CDR3 has 13 residues. Germline lookup yields CDR1 GTSNPN and CDR2 SVGIG (reference sequence). The V and J ends lost 2 bases and 12 bases, in that order; junction bases with no gene match: 7. The CDR3 region is CAWSPSASGRQFF. The CDR3 region has the DNA TGTGCCTGGAGTCCCTCCGCTAGCGGGAGGCAGTTCTTC. The whole variable domain, filled in from reference TRBV30 and TRBJ2-1, reads SQTIHQWPATLVQPVGSPLSLECTVEGTSNPNLYWYRQAAGRGLQLLFYSVGIGQISSEVPQNLSASRPQDRQFILSSKKLLLSDSGFYLCAWSPSASGRQFFGPGTRLTVL.

This clonotype has ten or more counts. The V call is TRBV12-3 or TRBV12-4, the J call TRBJ2-1; D may be TRBD2 (5 bases). Trimming removed 6 bases from V and 5 bases from J, with 17 bases in between. This CDR3 is built from 15 residues. The chain's CDR3 is CASRLTLASHNEQFF. The CDR3 bases are TGTGCCAGCAGACTAACCCTAGCTTCCCACAATGAGCAGTTCTTC.

This clonotype was detected only a few times. The rearrangement joins TRBV10-3 to TRBJ1-2; D not resolved. This CDR3 has 12 residues. The V end was cut by 0 bases, the J end by 6 bases, with 5 bases between. Germline-derived CDR1 and CDR2 are ENHRY and SYGVKD. The CDR3 here is CAISESADGYTF. CDR3 DNA sequence: TGTGCCATCAGTGAGTCTGCAGATGGCTACACCTTC.

V and J are TRBV20-1 and TRBJ2-5; possibly TRBD2 for D (5 bases). The ends were cut back, 6 bases at V and 1 base at J, with 18 bases in the middle. Germline V gene data show CDR1 as DFQATT and CDR2 as SNEGSKA (reference sequence). The CDR3 runs 15 residues. The CDR3 here is CSASGGGSGQETQYF. The CDR3 DNA reads TGCAGTGCCTCAGGAGGCGGCTCCGGCCAAGAGACCCAGTACTTC.

The gene calls are TRBV10-1 and TRBJ2-1; tentatively, D is TRBD2 (6 bases). Per germline, CDR1 WNHNN and CDR2 SYGVQD (reference sequence). With 3 bases removed from V and 4 bases from J, the gap between germline ends came to 16 bases. The CDR3 is made up of 16 amino acids. CDR3 loop: CASSEGLGLGYNEQFF. Written as DNA, the CDR3 is TGCGCCAGCAGTGAAGGTCTGGGACTGGGATACAATGAGCAGTTCTTC.

This clonotype was detected ten times or more. V usage is TRBV5-1 and J usage is TRBJ2-3; tentative D call: TRBD2 (6 bases). Per the germline V gene, CDR1 is SGHRS and CDR2 is YFSETQ. The V and J ends lost 0 bases and 3 bases respectively, with 14 bases between them. The CDR3 consists of 16 residues. The CDR3 DNA is TGCGCCAGCAGCTTGGTGGCGGGATTCGAAACAGATACGCAGTATTTT. It translates to CASSLVAGFETDTQYF.

There are many counts of this clonotype. The V gene is TRBV25-1, the J gene TRBJ2-1; D ambiguous. CDR1 is MGHDK, CDR2 SYGVNS, per germline. Trimming pared 3 bases from V and 7 bases from J, leaving 10 bases between. The length of the CDR3 is 13 residues. The CDR3, as DNA: TGTGCCAGCAGTGACCCCAGGAGAAATGAGCAGTTCTTC. This gives the protein CASSDPRRNEQFF.

This clonotype was seen at least ten times. The chain is built from TRBV20-1 and TRBJ1-1; D not resolved. Per germline, CDR1 DFQATT and CDR2 SNEGSKA (reference sequence). The CDR3 is 11 amino acids. Between the trimmed V and J ends, which lost 6 bases and 5 bases, there was a span of 10 bases. CDR3 amino acids: CSAQRFTEAFF. The CDR3 bases are TGCAGTGCCCAAAGGTTTACTGAAGCTTTCTTT.

Turning to this clonotype: Mismatch with germline at one junction end may stem from a read error. J is TRBJ1-1 and V is TRBV20-1; D is ambiguous. CDR3 length equals 14 residues. Germline CDR1 reads DFQATT; CDR2 reads SNEGSKA (reference sequence). CDR3 sequence reads: CSARDIVANAEAFF. DNA for the CDR3: TGCAGTGCCAGAGATATTGTAGCGAACGCTGAAGCTTTCTTT.

This clonotype was recorded at least ten times. This chain connects TRBV20-1 to TRBJ1-1, with 10 bases matching TRBD1. In germline, CDR1 is DFQATT, CDR2 SNEGSKA (reference sequence). V shed 5 bases and J 8 bases; nucleotides not matched to a gene: 14. CDR3 length: 15 residues. The CDR3 sequence: CSAPRIGQGGFEAFF. The CDR3 DNA is TGCAGTGCTCCCAGGATAGGACAGGGGGGATTCGAAGCTTTCTTT.

This clonotype occurred many times. V usage is TRBV20-1 and J usage is TRBJ2-3, with a tentative D call TRBD2 (5 bases). This CDR3 is built from 14 residues. The germline V and J ends were trimmed by 5 bases and 0 bases, with 12 bases remaining between them. Germline values: CDR1 DFQATT, CDR2 SNEGSKA (reference sequence). CDR3 coding DNA: TGCAGTGCTGAGGGAGCGGCTAGCACAGATACGCAGTATTTT. Residues: CSAEGAASTDTQYF.

This clonotype appeared many times. This CDR3 reads CASSPATYEQYF. DNA of the CDR3: TGTGCCAGCTCACCAGCGACCTACGAGCAGTACTTC. This chain links TRBV18 with TRBJ2-7, with D unclear. V was pared by 2 bases and J by 2 bases, with 4 bases between. CDR1 is KGHSH, CDR2 LQKENI, per germline. This CDR3 region has 12 residues. Filled out from reference TRBV18 and TRBJ2-7, the complete variable domain reads NAGVMQNPRHLVRRRGQEARLRCSPMKGHSHVYWYRQLPEEGLKFMVYLQKENIIDESGMPKERFSAEFPKEGPSILRIQQVVRGDSAAYFCASSPATYEQYFGPGTRLTVT.

This clonotype has more than one count but fewer than ten. The chain recombines TRBV28 with TRBJ1-5, with a weak D call TRBD1 (5 bases). V was trimmed by 6 bases and J by 7 bases, leaving 13 bases between them. Germline values: CDR1 MDHEN, CDR2 SYDVKM. There are 13 residues in the CDR3. In DNA form, the CDR3 reads TGTGCCAGCAGATGGGGGGGTAGGCAGCCCCAGCATTTT. Translated, it gives CASRWGGRQPQHF.

This clonotype was observed many times. The V and J genes are TRBV5-1 and TRBJ2-1; 15 nucleotides line up with TRBD2. Germline CDR1 and CDR2: SGHRS and YFSETQ. The CDR3 spans 14 residues. With 6 bases clipped from V and 13 bases from J, the junction kept 8 bases outside the gene matches. The CDR3 DNA follows: TGCGCCAGCACCATGGGACTAGCGGGAGGCCGTCAGTTCTTC. It codes for CASTMGLAGGRQFF. The complete variable domain, with remaining parts taken from reference TRBV5-1 and TRBJ2-1, reads KAGVTQTPRYLIKTRGQQVTLSCSPISGHRSVSWYQQTPGQGLQFLFEYFSETQRNKGNFPGRFSGRQFSNSRSEMNVSTLELGDSALYLCASTMGLAGGRQFFGPGTRLTVL.

This clonotype was seen repeatedly, ten times or more. This chain connects TRBV20-1 to TRBJ2-1; 10 bases agree with TRBD2. CDR3 length: 12 residues. The germline CDR1 and CDR2 sequences are DFQATT and SNEGSKA (reference sequence). V gave up 7 bases and J gave up 6 bases; unmatched junction bases: 3. CDR3 region: CSVGTSVNEQFF. The CDR3 nucleotides read TGCAGTGTCGGGACTAGCGTCAATGAGCAGTTCTTC.

This clonotype was observed a few times. The rearrangement links TRBV5-1 to TRBJ2-3, with TRBD2 matching 7 bases. V trimming: 0 bases; J trimming: 6 bases; junction bases outside the gene matches: 16. Germline loops: CDR1 SGHRS, CDR2 YFSETQ. The CDR3 totals 18 residues. CDR3 residues: CASSLGTSELPGHDTQYF. CDR3 DNA sequence: TGCGCCAGCAGCTTGGGTACTAGCGAGCTGCCCGGACACGATACGCAGTATTTT.

In the case of this clonotype: A much larger clonotype is one base distant, so this may be a read error. The chain uses TRBV18 and TRBJ2-3, with D unresolved. Germline loops: CDR1 KGHSH, CDR2 LQKENI. The length of the CDR3 is 12 residues. V was clipped by 5 bases and J by 5 bases, with 8 bases between them. The CDR3 DNA is TGTGCCAGCTCAATAACATTAGATACGCAGTATTTT. Translation: CASSITLDTQYF.

This clonotype has ten or more counts. The chain joins TRBV20-1 to TRBJ2-3; D is uncertain. The CDR3 contains 12 residues. The V and J ends lost 4 bases and 0 bases respectively, with 5 bases between them. The germline V gene has CDR1 DFQATT and CDR2 SNEGSKA (reference sequence). This CDR3 reads CSATDSTDTQYF. The CDR3 nucleotides are TGCAGTGCTACGGACAGCACAGATACGCAGTATTTT.

This clonotype was counted at least ten times. This chain connects TRBV7-9 to TRBJ2-1, with TRBD2 matching over 7 bases. The germline V gene encodes CDR1 SEHNR and CDR2 FQNEAQ (reference sequence). This CDR3 is 16 amino acids long. The ends lost 1 base at V and 4 bases at J; junction bases unmatched: 7. Here the CDR3 reads CASSLGPSGKYNEQFF. CDR3 DNA: TGTGCCAGCAGCTTAGGGCCCAGCGGGAAGTACAATGAGCAGTTCTTC.

This clonotype was detected ten times or more. V is TRBV10-2 and J is TRBJ1-6; perhaps TRBD1 as D (5 bases). Germline V lookup: CDR1 WSHSY, CDR2 SAAADI. CDR3 size: 14 residues. Trimming pared 4 bases from V and 9 bases from J, leaving 13 bases between. For the CDR3, the DNA is TGCGCCAGCAGTGGTCAGGGCGGGGGTTCACCCCTCCACTTT. The encoded protein is CASSGQGGGSPLHF.

The chain has TRBV10-3 and TRBJ2-6, with D uncertain. Germline V gene data show CDR1 as ENHRY and CDR2 as SYGVKD. The CDR3 is made up of 14 amino acids. Deletions cut 6 bases from V and 0 bases from J, with 6 bases between. CDR3 nucleotides: TGTGCCATCAGAAAAAGCTCTGGGGCCAACGTCCTGACTTTC. It is translated as CAIRKSSGANVLTF.

This clonotype was detected ten times or more. CDR3 DNA: TGTGCCAGCAGGACGAACGCTGGGATCCAAGAGACCCAGTACTTC. The encoded protein is CASRTNAGIQETQYF. The rearrangement links TRBV27 to TRBJ2-5, with no clear D. V lost 6 bases, J lost 1 base, and 15 bases lay in between. Germline loops: CDR1 MNHEY, CDR2 SMNVEV (reference sequence). This CDR3 is built from 15 residues.

The table lists this clonotype with many counts. The chain carries TRBV29-1 and TRBJ1-1, with D possibly matching TRBD1 (5 bases). The germline V gene has CDR1 SQVTM and CDR2 ANQGSEA. The CDR3 loop spans 14 amino acids. V dropped 7 bases and J dropped 1 base, with 16 bases sitting between them. CDR3 coding DNA: TGCAGCGCGATGGTCGGGAGGGGGAACACTGAAGCTTTCTTT. It yields the protein CSAMVGRGNTEAFF.

This rearrangement joins TRBV28 to TRBJ1-2; unclear D gene. CDR3 size: 14 residues. The germline V and J ends were trimmed by 10 bases and 3 bases, with 18 bases remaining between them. Germline loops: CDR1 MDHEN, CDR2 SYDVKM. The CDR3 loop reads CAIISQRAHYGYTF. CDR3 DNA sequence: TGTGCCATCATTTCGCAGAGGGCACACTATGGCTACACCTTC.

This clonotype appeared many times. The gene calls are TRBV6-1 and TRBJ2-2; D is unclear. CDR1 and CDR2 from the germline V gene are MNHNS and SASEGT. Trimming took off 5 bases at V and 4 bases at J, with 14 bases between the two ends. CDR3 length: 15 amino acids. Here the CDR3 DNA reads TGTGCCAGCAGTCGAAGCTGGGTGATCACCGGGGAGCTGTTTTTT. Residues: CASSRSWVITGELFF.

In its sample, this clonotype was seen a few times. This rearrangement joins TRBV6-2 or TRBV6-3 to TRBJ1-5; weak D call: TRBD1 (6 bases). The germline V gene encodes CDR1 MNHEY and CDR2 SVGEGT. The CDR3 consists of 15 residues. V lost 7 bases, J lost 8 bases, and 21 bases lay in between. In DNA form, the CDR3 reads TGTGCCAGCACCCTACGTGGGGGCACCGGGGAGCCCCAGCATTTT. Its protein product is CASTLRGGTGEPQHF.

Worth noting for this clonotype: A much larger clone lies one base from this, so it may be a read error. The gene calls are TRBV7-9 and TRBJ2-5; 10 bases are a match to TRBD2. The CDR3 contains 14 residues. Germline V gene lookup returns CDR1 SEHNR and CDR2 FQNEAQ (reference sequence). V lost 3 bases, J lost 3 bases, and 1 base stayed unmatched. CDR3 residues: CASSFSGREETQYF. DNA of the CDR3: TGTGCCAGCAGCTTCAGCGGGAGGGAAGAGACCCAGTACTTC. Full variable domain (rest looked up from reference TRBV7-9 and TRBJ2-5): DTGVSQNPRHKITKRGQNVTFRCDPISEHNRLYWYRQTLGQGPEFLTYFQNEAQLEKSRLLSDRFSAERPKGSFSTLEIQRTEQGDSAMYLCASSFSGREETQYFGPGTRLLVL.

There are many counts of this clonotype. The chain carries TRBV7-8 and TRBJ2-1, with D hard to call. Germline V gene sequence: CDR1 SGHVS, CDR2 FQNEAQ. This CDR3 spans 12 amino acids. The V gene lost 6 bases and the J gene lost 8 bases, with 11 bases spanning the gap. The CDR3 bases are TGTGCCAGCAGTAGCCTTTGGGATGAGCAGTTCTTC. Its protein product is CASSSLWDEQFF. The complete variable domain, with remaining parts taken from reference TRBV7-8 and TRBJ2-1, reads GAGVSQSPRYKVAKRGQDVALRCDPISGHVSLFWYQQALGQGPEFLTYFQNEAQLDKSGLPSDRFFAERPEGSVSTLKIQRTQQEDSAVYLCASSSLWDEQFFGPGTRLTVL.

This clonotype has a count of ten or more. The rearrangement links TRBV4-1 to TRBJ2-7; D remains ambiguous. The ends were cut back, 1 base at V and 6 bases at J, with 16 bases in the middle. Germline V gene lookup returns CDR1 MGHRA and CDR2 YSYEKL. The CDR3 spans 15 residues. CDR3: CASSQVYPQLFEQYF. In nucleotides, the CDR3 is TGCGCCAGCAGCCAAGTCTATCCACAGCTTTTCGAGCAGTACTTC.

This clonotype was detected ten times or more. V is TRBV28 and J is TRBJ1-5, with D uncertain. Germline CDR1 reads MDHEN; CDR2 reads SYDVKM. The CDR3 contains 12 residues. V lost 3 bases, J lost 5 bases, and 5 bases lay in between. The CDR3 DNA reads as TGTGCCAGCAGTTTGTTCGATCAGCCCCAGCATTTT. Residues: CASSLFDQPQHF.

For this clonotype: One junction end does not reproduce the germline sequence, and a read error may be involved. This chain joins TRBV4-1 and TRBJ2-5, with D possibly TRBD2 on 6 matching bases. CDR3 length equals 14 residues. Germline-derived CDR1 and CDR2 are MGHRA and YSYEKL. The CDR3: CASRQDPGGETQYF. For the CDR3, the DNA is TGCGCCAGCCGCCAAGACCCCGGAGGGGAGACCCAGTACTTC.